This TCR beta chain stems from a study of human T cells and chemical hapten exposure. In the study overall: Upper inner arm skin measuring roughly 2 cm by roughly 2 cm received 2% DPC for sensitization.

The study, taken as a whole, reports: Healthy people's immune response may differ from that of the donors, who had alopecia.

TCRdb re-called the RACE reads with MiXCR, one entry per CDR3 protein. This table has a few hundred thousand distinct CDR3 sequences, about 6% appearing once. The sample's time point: patch test 2, 6 weeks after DPC sensitization. Regarding treatment: therapeutic diphenylcyclopropenone sensitization with weekly scalp DPC. Sample donors consisted of patients with alopecia, aged 18 to 70 years, who were suitable for DPC. Total RNA was isolated from unfractionated whole blood. This CDR3 contains 14 residues. V dropped 5 bases and J dropped 5 bases, with 15 bases sitting between them. Germline lookup yields CDR1 MNHEY and CDR2 SMNVEV (reference sequence). This clonotype was detected many times. What it binds is unknown.

The specimen comprised whole blood, sampled in connection with sensitization to the hapten diphenylcyclopropenone (DPC). The origin of this receptor is a woman under 30 with alopecia areata. Some clones in this sample may be carry-over from other donors' samples. This chain links TRBV27 with TRBJ2-5; D is ambiguous. The CDR3 protein is CASSPRIPGETQYF. CDR3 bases: TGTGCCAGCAGTCCCCGGATCCCGGGTGAGACCCAGTACTTC.